These T cell receptor beta chains were read from a single sample in a study of shared clonotypes between healthy human individuals. TCRdb's table, derived via immunoSEQ multiplex PCR, lists solely in-frame clones and lacks some. The sample lists over a million clones, approximately 98% seen once, with about 0.45% in the top ten. Material: naive CD4+ T cells sorted from blood. These receptors came from a man in his thirties or forties in good health. Each CDR3 is given with its conserved first and last residue. D genes are given only for firm matches.

V	J	D	length	CDR3
TRBV7-9	TRBJ2-3	TRBD2	16	CASSPGGSGRSDTQYF
TRBV6-5	TRBJ2-7	NA	13	CASRPTIAYEQYF
TRBV4-1	TRBJ1-5	NA	15	CASSQVLGVGQPQHF
TRBV5-1	TRBJ2-2	NA	15	CASHRGGANTGELFF
TRBV7-2	TRBJ2-2	NA	16	CASSFLSFGGTGELFF
TRBV27	TRBJ2-2	NA	11	CASSLFSELFF
TRBV9	TRBJ2-2	NA	17	CASSVLPTAANTGELFF
TRBV14	TRBJ1-3	TRBD1	21	CASSHALLTGQPRSLGNTIYF
TRBV20-1	TRBJ1-4	NA	10	CSYLVGKLFF
TRBV10-3	TRBJ2-7	TRBD2	13	CAISESGAYEQYF
TRBV2	TRBJ2-1	TRBD2	13	CASTGGRGNEQFF
TRBV6-5	TRBJ2-7	TRBD2	16	CASSYWTSGRAYEQYF
TRBV5-1	TRBJ1-2	NA	15	CASSLVVGSNYGYTF
TRBV20-1	TRBJ2-5	NA	10	CSVDQETQYF
TRBV5-8	TRBJ1-1	NA	13	CASSLKPLTEAFF
TRBV2	TRBJ2-6	NA	14	CASSAPVRANVLTF
TRBV28	TRBJ1-5	NA	14	CASSLTPANQPQHF
TRBV7-9	TRBJ2-3	TRBD1	15	CASSPGTGGADTQYF
TRBV5-6	TRBJ2-3	NA	14	CASSSTTITDTQYF
TRBV19	TRBJ1-5	TRBD1	14	CASRSQGGDQPQHF
TRBV29-1	TRBJ1-5	NA	14	CSVADSLANQPQHF
TRBV5-1	TRBJ1-1	TRBD1	13	CASSAGTGELAFF
TRBV4-3	TRBJ2-6	NA	17	CASSQGRTSSGANVLTF
TRBV18	TRBJ2-1	NA	13	CASSAGGYNEQFF
TRBV5-1	TRBJ2-7	NA	14	CASSFRDTANEQYF
TRBV6-4	TRBJ2-1	TRBD2	15	CASSVLAGVSNEQFF
TRBV11-2	TRBJ1-2	NA	13	CASSSLLVPGYTF
TRBV7-9	TRBJ2-6	NA	15	CASSLAESGANVLTF
TRBV4-2	TRBJ2-1	NA	16	CASSQDVMRTGNEQFF
TRBV10-3	TRBJ2-7	TRBD1	16	CAISVTGTELTYEQYF
TRBV9	TRBJ2-3	NA	15	CASSVDLPPTDTQYF
TRBV6-5	TRBJ1-4	TRBD1	12	CASSHRGGRLFF
TRBV14	TRBJ2-1	NA	14	CASSHRWEFGEQFF